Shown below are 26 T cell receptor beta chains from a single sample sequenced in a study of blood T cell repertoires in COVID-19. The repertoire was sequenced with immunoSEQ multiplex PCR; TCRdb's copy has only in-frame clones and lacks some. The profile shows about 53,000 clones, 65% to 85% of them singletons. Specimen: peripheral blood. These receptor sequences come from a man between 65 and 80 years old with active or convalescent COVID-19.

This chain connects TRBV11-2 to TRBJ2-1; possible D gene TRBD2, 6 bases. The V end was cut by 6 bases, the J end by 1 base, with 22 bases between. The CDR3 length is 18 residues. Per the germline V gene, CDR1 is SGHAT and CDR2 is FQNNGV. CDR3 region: CASRSPKPGGGSYNEQFF. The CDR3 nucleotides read TGTGCCAGCAGATCCCCGAAACCCGGGGGTGGGTCCTACAATGAGCAGTTCTTC.

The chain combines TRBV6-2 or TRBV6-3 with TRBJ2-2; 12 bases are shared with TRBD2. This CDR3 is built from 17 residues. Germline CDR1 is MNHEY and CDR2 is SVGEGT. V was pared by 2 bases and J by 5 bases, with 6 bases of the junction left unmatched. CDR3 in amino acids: CASSYPPLAGGTGELFF. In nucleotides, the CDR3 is TGTGCCAGCAGTTACCCCCCTCTAGCGGGGGGGACCGGGGAGCTGTTTTTT.

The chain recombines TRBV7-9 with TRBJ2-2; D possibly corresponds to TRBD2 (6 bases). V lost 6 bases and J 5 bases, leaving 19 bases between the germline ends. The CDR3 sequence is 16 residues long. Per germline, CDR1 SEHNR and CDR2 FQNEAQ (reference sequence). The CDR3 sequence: CASSSVAARETGELFF. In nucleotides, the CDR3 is TGTGCCAGCAGTTCGGTAGCGGCCAGGGAGACCGGGGAGCTGTTTTTT.

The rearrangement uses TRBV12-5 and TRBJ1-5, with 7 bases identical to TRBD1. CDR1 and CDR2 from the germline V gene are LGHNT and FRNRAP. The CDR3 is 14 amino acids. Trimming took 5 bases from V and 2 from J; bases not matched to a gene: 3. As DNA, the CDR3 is TGTGCTAGTGGTCACGGACAGGGCAATCAGCCCCAGCATTTT. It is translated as CASGHGQGNQPQHF. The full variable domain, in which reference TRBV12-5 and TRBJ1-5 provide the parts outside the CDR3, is DARVTQTPRHKVTEMGQEVTMRCQPILGHNTVFWYRQTMMQGLELLAYFRNRAPLDDSGMPKDRFSAEMPDATLATLKIQPSEPRDSAVYFCASGHGQGNQPQHFGDGTRLSIL.

The DNA for the CDR3 is TGTGCCAGCAGCTCGCTGACAGGGGGGAGGAACACTGAAGCTTTCTTT. This gives the protein CASSSLTGGRNTEAFF. V gene TRBV5-6 combines with J gene TRBJ1-1; 9 bases line up with TRBD1. This CDR3 is built from 16 residues. Trimming took 3 bases from V and 1 from J; bases not matched to a gene: 7. CDR1 is SGHDT, CDR2 YYEEEE, per germline.

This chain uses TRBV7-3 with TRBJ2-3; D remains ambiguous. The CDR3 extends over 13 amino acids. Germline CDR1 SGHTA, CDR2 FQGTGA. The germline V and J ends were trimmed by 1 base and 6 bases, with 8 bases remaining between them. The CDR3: CASSLNPGDTQYF. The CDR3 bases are TGTGCCAGCAGCTTAAACCCCGGGGATACGCAGTATTTT.

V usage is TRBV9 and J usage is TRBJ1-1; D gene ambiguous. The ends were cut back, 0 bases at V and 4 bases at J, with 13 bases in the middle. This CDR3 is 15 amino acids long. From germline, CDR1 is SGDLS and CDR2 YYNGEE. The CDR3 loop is CASSVDGGSATEAFF. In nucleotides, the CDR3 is TGTGCCAGCAGCGTAGATGGAGGCTCTGCCACTGAAGCTTTCTTT.

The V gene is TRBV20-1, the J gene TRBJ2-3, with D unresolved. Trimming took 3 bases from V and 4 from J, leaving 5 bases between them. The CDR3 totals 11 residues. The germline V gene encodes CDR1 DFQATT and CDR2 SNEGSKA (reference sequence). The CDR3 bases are TGCAGTGCTAGTCATTCAGATACGCAGTATTTT. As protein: CSASHSDTQYF.

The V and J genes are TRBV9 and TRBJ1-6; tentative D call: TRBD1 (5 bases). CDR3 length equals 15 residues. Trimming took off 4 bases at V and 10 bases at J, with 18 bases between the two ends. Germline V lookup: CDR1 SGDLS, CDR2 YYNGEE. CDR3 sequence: CASSPSRGPGSPLHF. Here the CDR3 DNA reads TGTGCCAGCAGCCCCTCGCGGGGCCCGGGATCACCCCTCCACTTT.

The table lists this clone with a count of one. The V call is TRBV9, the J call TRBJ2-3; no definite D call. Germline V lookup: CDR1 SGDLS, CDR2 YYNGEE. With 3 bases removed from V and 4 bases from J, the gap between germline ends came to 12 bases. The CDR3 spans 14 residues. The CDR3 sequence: CASSARGRADTQYF. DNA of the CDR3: TGTGCCAGCAGCGCCAGAGGCCGGGCAGATACGCAGTATTTT.

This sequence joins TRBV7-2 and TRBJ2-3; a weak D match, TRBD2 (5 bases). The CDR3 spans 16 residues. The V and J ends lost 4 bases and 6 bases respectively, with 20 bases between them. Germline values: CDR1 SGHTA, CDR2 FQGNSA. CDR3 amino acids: CASSSLAVANGDTQYF. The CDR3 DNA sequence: TGTGCCAGCAGCTCCCTCGCGGTAGCGAATGGGGATACGCAGTATTTT.

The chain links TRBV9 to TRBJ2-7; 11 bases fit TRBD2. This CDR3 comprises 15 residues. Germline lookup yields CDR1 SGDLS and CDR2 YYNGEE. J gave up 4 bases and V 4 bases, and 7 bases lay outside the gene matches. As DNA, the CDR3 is TGTGCCAGCAGCCCCTCACTAGCGGGGGATTACGAGCAGTACTTC. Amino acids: CASSPSLAGDYEQYF.

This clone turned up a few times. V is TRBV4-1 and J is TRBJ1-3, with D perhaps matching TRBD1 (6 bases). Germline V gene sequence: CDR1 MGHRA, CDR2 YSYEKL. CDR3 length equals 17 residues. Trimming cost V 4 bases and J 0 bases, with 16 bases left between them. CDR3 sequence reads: CASSPVAGANSGNTIYF. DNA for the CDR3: TGCGCCAGCAGCCCAGTAGCAGGGGCCAACTCTGGAAACACCATATATTTT.

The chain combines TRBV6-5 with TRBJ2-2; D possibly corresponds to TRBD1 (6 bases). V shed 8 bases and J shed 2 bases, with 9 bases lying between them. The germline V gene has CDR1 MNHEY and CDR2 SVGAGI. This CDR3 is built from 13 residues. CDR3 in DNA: TGTGCCAGCTTCAGGGGCAACACCGGGGAGCTGTTTTTT. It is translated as CASFRGNTGELFF.

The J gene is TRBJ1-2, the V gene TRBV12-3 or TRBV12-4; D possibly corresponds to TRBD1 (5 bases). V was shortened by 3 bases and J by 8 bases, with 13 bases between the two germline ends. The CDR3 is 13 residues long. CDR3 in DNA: TGTGCCAGCAGTTTCGGGGGGAGTTTGGGCTACACCTTC. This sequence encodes CASSFGGSLGYTF.

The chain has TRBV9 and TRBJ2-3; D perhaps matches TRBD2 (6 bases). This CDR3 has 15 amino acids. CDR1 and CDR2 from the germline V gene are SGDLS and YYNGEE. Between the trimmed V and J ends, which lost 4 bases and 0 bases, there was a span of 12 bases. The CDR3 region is CASSLGDSSTDTQYF. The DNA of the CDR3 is TGTGCCAGCAGCCTCGGGGACTCCAGCACAGATACGCAGTATTTT. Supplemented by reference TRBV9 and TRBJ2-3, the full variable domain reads DSGVTQTPKHLITATGQRVTLRCSPRSGDLSVYWYQQSLDQGLQFLIQYYNGEERAKGNILERFSAQQFPDLHSELNLSSLELGDSALYFCASSLGDSSTDTQYFGPGTRLTVL.

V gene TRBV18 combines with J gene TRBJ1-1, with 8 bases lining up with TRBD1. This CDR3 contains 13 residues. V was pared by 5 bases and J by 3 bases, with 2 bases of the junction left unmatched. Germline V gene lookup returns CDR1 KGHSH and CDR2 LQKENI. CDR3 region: CASSTGGDTEAFF. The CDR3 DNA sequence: TGTGCCAGCTCAACAGGGGGAGACACTGAAGCTTTCTTT. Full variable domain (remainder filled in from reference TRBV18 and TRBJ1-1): NAGVMQNPRHLVRRRGQEARLRCSPMKGHSHVYWYRQLPEEGLKFMVYLQKENIIDESGMPKERFSAEFPKEGPSILRIQQVVRGDSAAYFCASSTGGDTEAFFGQGTRLTVV.

The CDR3 reads CASSPRLAGGTDTQYF. CDR3 bases: TGCGCCAGCAGCCCACGACTAGCGGGGGGCACAGATACGCAGTATTTT. The chain combines TRBV4-3 with TRBJ2-3; TRBD2 agrees at 12 bases. The CDR3 has 16 amino acids. Unmatched junction bases numbered 3, after V lost 4 bases and J lost 1 base. Looked up from germline, CDR1 is LGHNA and CDR2 is YSLEER.

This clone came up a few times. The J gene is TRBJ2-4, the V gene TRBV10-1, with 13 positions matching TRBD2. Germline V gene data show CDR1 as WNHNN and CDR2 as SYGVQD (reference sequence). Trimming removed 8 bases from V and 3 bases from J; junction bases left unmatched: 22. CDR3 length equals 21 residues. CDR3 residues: CASVRGLAGRIGGLGKNIQYF. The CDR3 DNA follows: TGCGCCAGCGTCCGGGGACTAGCGGGGAGAATTGGCGGGCTGGGCAAAAACATTCAGTACTTC.

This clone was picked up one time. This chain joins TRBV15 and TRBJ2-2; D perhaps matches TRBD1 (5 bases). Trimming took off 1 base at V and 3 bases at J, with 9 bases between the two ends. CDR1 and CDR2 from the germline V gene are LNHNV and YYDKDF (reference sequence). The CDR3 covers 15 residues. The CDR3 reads CATSRVDRDTGELFF. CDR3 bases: TGTGCCACCAGCAGAGTTGACAGAGACACCGGGGAGCTGTTTTTT.

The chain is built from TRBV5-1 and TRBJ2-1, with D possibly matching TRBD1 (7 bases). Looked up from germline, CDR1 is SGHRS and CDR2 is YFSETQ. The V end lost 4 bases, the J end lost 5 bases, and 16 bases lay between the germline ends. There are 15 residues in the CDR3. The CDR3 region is CASSPMEGANNEQFF. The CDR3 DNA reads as TGCGCCAGCAGCCCTATGGAGGGGGCGAACAATGAGCAGTTCTTC.

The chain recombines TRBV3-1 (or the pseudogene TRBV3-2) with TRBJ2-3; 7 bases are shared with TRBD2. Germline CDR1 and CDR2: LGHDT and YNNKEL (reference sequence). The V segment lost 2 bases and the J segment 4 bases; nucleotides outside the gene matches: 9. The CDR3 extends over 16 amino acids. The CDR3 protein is CASSQMGDTSADTQYF. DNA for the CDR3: TGTGCCAGCAGCCAAATGGGTGACACTAGCGCAGATACGCAGTATTTT.

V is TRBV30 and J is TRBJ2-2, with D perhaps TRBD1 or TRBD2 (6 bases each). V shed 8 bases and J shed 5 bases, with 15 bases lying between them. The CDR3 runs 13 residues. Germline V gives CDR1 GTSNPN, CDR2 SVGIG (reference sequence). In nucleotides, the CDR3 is TGTGCCGGGGGGCAGGGTGTTACCGGGGAGCTGTTTTTT. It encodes CAGGQGVTGELFF.

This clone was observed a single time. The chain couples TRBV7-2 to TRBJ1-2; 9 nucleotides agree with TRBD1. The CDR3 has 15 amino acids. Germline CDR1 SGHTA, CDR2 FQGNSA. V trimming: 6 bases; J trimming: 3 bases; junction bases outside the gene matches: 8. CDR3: CASRTTGGADYGYTF. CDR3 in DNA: TGTGCCAGCAGAACTACAGGGGGCGCCGACTATGGCTACACCTTC. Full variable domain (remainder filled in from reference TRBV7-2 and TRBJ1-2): GAGVSQSPSNKVTEKGKDVELRCDPISGHTALYWYRQSLGQGLEFLIYFQGNSAPDKSGLPSDRFSAERTGGSVSTLTIQRTQQEDSAVYLCASRTTGGADYGYTFGSGTRLTVV.

CDR3: CASSRLRGGQGLSEQYF. CDR3 sequence (DNA): TGTGCCAGCAGCCGCCTCCGGGGGGGGCAGGGTTTGTCCGAGCAGTACTTC. The chain combines TRBV4-2 with TRBJ2-7, with 8 bases that match TRBD2. CDR3 length: 17 amino acids. Germline V lookup: CDR1 LGHNA, CDR2 YNFKEQ. The V segment lost 4 bases and the J segment 6 bases; nucleotides outside the gene matches: 17.

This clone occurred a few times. The CDR3: CASIGGGIQPQHF. The CDR3 nucleotides are TGTGCCAGTATAGGCGGAGGCATTCAGCCCCAGCATTTT. The chain recombines TRBV19 with TRBJ1-5; no clear D gene. V was pared by 7 bases and J by 6 bases, with 13 bases between. Germline V CDR1 and CDR2: LNHDA, SQIVND (reference sequence). The CDR3 totals 13 residues.